One and the same sample provided the 5 T cell receptor beta chains below, sequenced in a study of blood T cells in healthy people across ages. It was with a sample-barcoded 5' primer and a J-beta primer mix that a second PCR of roughly 7 to 12 cycles was run. Using its own MiXCR run on the 5' RACE reads, TCRdb lists one record per CDR3 protein. The data show approximately 1.5 million distinct CDR3 sequences, roughly a third seen once. Sequencing was carried out using blood. The receptors stem from a woman aged 25-40 years in good health.

Only a few counts were recorded for this clonotype. The rearrangement uses TRBV4-1 and TRBJ2-1; the match to TRBD2 covers 12 bases. The V and J ends lost 2 bases and 4 bases, in that order; junction bases with no gene match: 9. Germline CDR1 is MGHRA and CDR2 is YSYEKL. The CDR3 contains 18 residues. CDR3 region: CASSQKPLAGGRYNEQFF. In nucleotides, the CDR3 is TGCGCCAGCAGCCAAAAGCCACTAGCGGGGGGCCGATACAATGAGCAGTTCTTC.

Written as DNA, the CDR3 is TGTGCCAGCAGCTTAGACCTAAATAGCAGGAGGACCACAGATACGCAGTATTTT. Translating it yields CASSLDLNSRRTTDTQYF. The V and J genes are TRBV13 and TRBJ2-3; D perhaps matches TRBD2 (5 bases). V dropped 1 base and J dropped 2 bases, with 19 bases sitting between them. The CDR3 totals 18 residues. The germline V gene encodes CDR1 PRHDT and CDR2 FYEKMQ (reference sequence).

This clonotype occurred a few times. The chain carries TRBV28 and TRBJ2-7; unclear D gene. Between the trimmed V and J ends, which lost 6 bases and 3 bases, there was a span of 18 bases. Germline CDR1 and CDR2: MDHEN and SYDVKM. CDR3 length: 15 amino acids. CDR3 DNA: TGTGCCAGCAGCCCGTCGGACCTTGGGGACTACGAGCAGTACTTC. This sequence encodes CASSPSDLGDYEQYF.

Only a few counts were recorded for this clonotype. The V gene is TRBV5-1, the J gene TRBJ2-3; TRBD2 matches 7 bases. Trimming took 4 bases from V and 5 from J; bases not matched to a gene: 13. Per the germline V gene, CDR1 is SGHRS and CDR2 is YFSETQ. The CDR3 is 16 residues long. The CDR3 is CASSVLTPRGGDTQYF. The CDR3 nucleotides read TGCGCCAGCAGCGTCTTGACTCCTCGCGGGGGAGATACGCAGTATTTT.

This clonotype was observed a few times. The chain combines TRBV27 with TRBJ1-6, with a weak D call TRBD1 (5 bases). The CDR3 consists of 14 residues. The germline CDR1 and CDR2 sequences are MNHEY and SMNVEV (reference sequence). V was cut by 5 bases and J by 6 bases, with 11 bases left in between. CDR3 protein: CASSAGRGNSPLHF. In nucleotides, the CDR3 is TGTGCCAGCAGTGCGGGAAGGGGTAATTCACCCCTCCACTTT.